The rows below give T cell receptor beta chains drawn from one sample of a study of cytomegalovirus exposure and HLA in healthy donors. Clones were sequenced by immunoSEQ multiplex PCR, and TCRdb holds only the in-frame ones, with some missing. The sample lists 120,000 or so clones, 74% occurring once. Material for sequencing was PBMCs. The receptors derive from a man aged 35 to 55 in good health and CMV-seropositive. The CDR3 runs from the conserved cysteine through the conserved F or W. D genes are given only for firm matches. Rows give clone size only sometimes, using once, few, many, or a class for an expanded clone.

D	V	size	J	DNA	CDR3
-	TRBV19	-	TRBJ1-2	TGTGCCAGTCTAAGGAGGGGGGGCAACGTGGTTGGCTACACCTTC	CASLRRGGNVVGYTF
TRBD2	TRBV6-5	few	TRBJ2-1	TGTGCCAGCAGTGCTAGCGGAGCCCTTGGAAATGAGCAGTTCTTC	CASSASGALGNEQFF
TRBD2	TRBV2	-	TRBJ2-4	TGTGCCAGCAGTGTAGCGGCGGGGGAAAACATTCAGTACTTC	CASSVAAGENIQYF
-	TRBV4-3	once	TRBJ2-2	TGCGCCAGCAGCCAACTGTCCGCGGACACCGGGGAGCTGTTTTTT	CASSQLSADTGELFF
TRBD1	TRBV5-8	-	TRBJ2-5	TGTGCCAGCAGCCCCCGGGACAGGGAAGAGACCCAGTACTTC	CASSPRDREETQYF
-	TRBV6-5	-	TRBJ2-3	TGTGCCAGCAGCCGGGGGACAGATACGCAGTATTTT	CASSRGTDTQYF
-	TRBV21-1	-	TRBJ2-2	TGTGCCAGCAGCAAATGGAGCGGGAGAAACACCGGGGAGCTGTTTTTT	CASSKWSGRNTGELFF
TRBD1	TRBV10-3	-	TRBJ1-5	TGTGCCTCCTGTCCGACAGGGGGCGTACAGCCCCAGCATTTT	CASCPTGGVQPQHF
-	TRBV2	-	TRBJ2-5	TGTGCCAGCAGTGAAGCCGGTAAATTTACCCAGTACTTC	CASSEAGKFTQYF
TRBD1	TRBV5-1	-	TRBJ2-3	TGCGCCAGCAGCATACAGGGGGCGGGCACAGATACGCAGTATTTT	CASSIQGAGTDTQYF
TRBD1	TRBV27	-	TRBJ2-7	TGTGCCAGCAGTTTTGGCCCCAGGGGGCCACCCTACGAGCAGTACTTC	CASSFGPRGPPYEQYF
-	TRBV6-5	-	TRBJ1-4	TGTGCCAGCAGCACCGGGACTTTGAAACTGTTTTTT	CASSTGTLKLFF
-	TRBV5-1	-	TRBJ1-1	TGCGCCAGCAGCTTCTGGACAGCGAACACTGAAGCTTTCTTT	CASSFWTANTEAFF
TRBD1	TRBV14	-	TRBJ2-2	TGTGCCAGCAGCCAGGGACAGTTTAGCGGGGAGCTGTTTTTT	CASSQGQFSGELFF
TRBD1	TRBV30	-	TRBJ2-2	TGTGCCTGGAGTGAAGGGACAGCGAACACCGGGGAGCTGTTTTTT	CAWSEGTANTGELFF
-	TRBV9	-	TRBJ1-1	TGTGCCAGCAGCGTAGTAGTTAACACTGAAGCTTTCTTT	CASSVVVNTEAFF
TRBD1	TRBV7-2	-	TRBJ1-5	TGTGCCAGCAGCCCAACCGGGACAGTGAGCAATCAGCCCCAGCATTTT	CASSPTGTVSNQPQHF
TRBD2	TRBV2	-	TRBJ2-3	TGTGCCATCCACTCGCGGGAGGGCCAAGATACGCAGTATTTT	CAIHSREGQDTQYF
TRBD1	TRBV7-8	-	TRBJ1-4	TGTGCCAGCCTAGACAGGGTGGGTGGGACTAATGAAAAACTGTTTTTT	CASLDRVGGTNEKLFF
-	TRBV5-1	-	TRBJ2-2	TGCGCCAGCAGCTTTTCGGGCACCGGGGAGCTGTTTTTT	CASSFSGTGELFF
-	TRBV15	few	TRBJ1-6	TGTGCCACCAGTGGGAGCTCCTATAATTCACCCCTCCACTTT	CATSGSSYNSPLHF
TRBD1	TRBV29-1	-	TRBJ2-7	TGCAGCGTTGTGTTGACAGGGGGGTCCTACGAGCAGTACTTC	CSVVLTGGSYEQYF
-	TRBV5-1	-	TRBJ1-4	TGCGCCAGCAGCTCTGACAGCTTTTCTAATGAAAAACTGTTTTTT	CASSSDSFSNEKLFF
TRBD2	TRBV5-1	-	TRBJ2-3	TGCGCCAGCAGCTTCTCTAGCGGGAGCGGGAAAGATACGCAGTATTTT	CASSFSSGSGKDTQYF
TRBD2	TRBV10-2	-	TRBJ2-7	TGCGCCAGCAGTGAGCTGGGGCGGGGGGGCCCCTACGAGCAGTACTTC	CASSELGRGGPYEQYF
-	TRBV2	-	TRBJ2-7	TGTGCCAGCAGTCGAGGAAATCCTTTGAGCTCCTACGAGCAGTACTTC	CASSRGNPLSSYEQYF
-	TRBV7-9	-	TRBJ1-5	TGTGCCAGCAGCCATGGTCAACAGGGAAGCAATCAGCCCCAGCATTTT	CASSHGQQGSNQPQHF
-	TRBV29-1	-	TRBJ2-3	TGCAGCGTAGCCGGGATTACAGATACGCAGTATTTT	CSVAGITDTQYF
-	TRBV5-1	-	TRBJ1-5	TGCGCCAGCGGGGGGGACGAAGGGAGAAATCAGCCCCAGCATTTT	CASGGDEGRNQPQHF
-	TRBV14	-	TRBJ1-1	TGTGCCAGCAGCCAAGATCTGGCAGAAATGAACACTGAAGCTTTCTTT	CASSQDLAEMNTEAFF
-	TRBV25-1	-	TRBJ2-7	TGTGCCAGCAGTGAATTGACAGCACAACGCTACGAGCAGTACTTC	CASSELTAQRYEQYF
TRBD2	TRBV7-7	-	TRBJ2-1	TGTGCTAGCAGCTTAGAAACTACTAGCGGACAGCAGTTCTTC	CASSLETTSGQQFF
-	TRBV2	-	TRBJ1-5	TGTGCCAGCATAGAAGGGCCAGGGTATCAGCCCCAGCATTTT	CASIEGPGYQPQHF
TRBD1	TRBV7-2	once	TRBJ2-1	TGTGCCAGCAGCTTAGTAGGTTCAGGGGGCTGGGAGCAGTTCTTC	CASSLVGSGGWEQFF
TRBD1	TRBV28	-	TRBJ1-2	TGTGCCAGCAGGGGGACAGGGGGCTCCTATGGCTACACCTTC	CASRGTGGSYGYTF
-	TRBV28	-	TRBJ1-4	TGTGCCAGCAGCCTTCCTTCCTCACGGGGGGAAAAACTGTTTTTT	CASSLPSSRGEKLFF
-	TRBV19	-	TRBJ1-3	TGTGCCAGTAGTATGTGGCAATTCTCTGGAAACACCATATATTTT	CASSMWQFSGNTIYF
TRBD1	TRBV18	-	TRBJ1-5	TGTGCCAGCTCTCCGGGACAGTCGGAACAGCCCCAGCATTTT	CASSPGQSEQPQHF
TRBD1	TRBV25-1	-	TRBJ1-2	TGTGCCAGCAGTGAATGGGCCGGACAGGGGGCAGTCTACACCTTC	CASSEWAGQGAVYTF
TRBD1	TRBV29-1	-	TRBJ1-1	TGCAGCGTTGAAGGACAGGGGCAGGGGTACACTGAAGCTTTCTTT	CSVEGQGQGYTEAFF
-	TRBV9	-	TRBJ2-7	TGTGCCAGCAGCGTAGAAGCGGCGTCCTACGAGCAGTACTTC	CASSVEAASYEQYF
-	TRBV27	-	TRBJ2-1	TGTGCCAGCAGTTTATCTCAACAGGTCTCCTACAATGAGCAGTTCTTC	CASSLSQQVSYNEQFF